The entry that follows covers one T cell receptor beta chain sequence. The assay was immunoSEQ multiplex PCR, and TCRdb's table has in-frame clones only and misses some. The sample consists of 65,000 to 85,000 clones, 90% to 95% of them appearing once. The data derive from a study of T cell responses to AZD1222 COVID-19 vaccine. The V end was cut by 4 bases, the J end by 3 bases, with 19 bases between. Germline CDR1 reads SGHRS; CDR2 reads YFSETQ. The CDR3 contains 16 residues. The receptor was isolated from an adult in good health. The sequencing here drew on peripheral blood, taken on day 0 of AZD1222 vaccination. The genes are TRBV5-1 and TRBJ1-2, with D perhaps TRBD1 (5 bases). The CDR3 DNA sequence: TGCGCCAGCAGCCCGGCAGAGGGGCGTCTAGACTATGGCTACACCTTC. The encoded protein is CASSPAEGRLDYGYTF.